Each of the 14 T cell receptor beta chains below was sequenced from the same sample in a study of T cells in Graves' hyperthyroidism and ophthalmopathy. Researchers took RNA transcripts and amplified the TCR beta CDR3 regions from them. First-round RT-PCR targeting the TCR CDR3 was performed with the HTBI primer set. One entry per CDR3 protein results from TCRdb running MiXCR on the multiplex PCR reads. This table holds around 270,000 distinct CDR3 sequences, around 20% found once. Sample: blood. The origin of the receptors is a man aged 50 to 59 with Graves' ophthalmopathy.

This clonotype was counted ten times or more. The CDR3 nucleotides are TGTGCCAGTAGCCTCAACCGGATGTCCTACGAGCAGTACTTC. This translates into CASSLNRMSYEQYF. The chain carries TRBV19 and TRBJ2-7, with D unresolved. This CDR3 comprises 14 residues. Germline V gene data show CDR1 as LNHDA and CDR2 as SQIVND (reference sequence). Trimming shortened V by 6 bases and J by 1 base, and 13 bases separated the two germline ends.

V gene TRBV6-2 or TRBV6-3 combines with J gene TRBJ1-3; perhaps TRBD1 as D (6 bases). The CDR3 has 17 amino acids. V was shortened by 0 bases and J by 2 bases, with 14 bases between the two germline ends. CDR1 is MNHEY and CDR2 is SVGEGT in the germline V gene. Here the CDR3 reads CASSYSSIGGPGNTIYF. The CDR3 DNA sequence: TGTGCCAGCAGTTACTCGAGTATAGGGGGACCTGGAAACACCATATATTTT.

This clonotype has a handful of counts. The chain carries TRBV5-1 and TRBJ2-5, with 10 positions matching TRBD2. The J segment lost 0 bases and the V segment lost 2 bases, leaving 4 bases of the junction unmatched. Germline loops: CDR1 SGHRS, CDR2 YFSETQ. The CDR3 runs 16 residues. The CDR3 loop reads CASSFGTSDHQETQYF. DNA of the CDR3: TGCGCCAGCAGCTTCGGGACTAGCGACCACCAAGAGACCCAGTACTTC. The entire variable domain, with the rest obtained from reference TRBV5-1 and TRBJ2-5, is as follows: KAGVTQTPRYLIKTRGQQVTLSCSPISGHRSVSWYQQTPGQGLQFLFEYFSETQRNKGNFPGRFSGRQFSNSRSEMNVSTLELGDSALYLCASSFGTSDHQETQYFGPGTRLLVL.

This clonotype was detected ten times or more. V usage is TRBV4-1 and J usage is TRBJ2-1; 8 positions agree with TRBD2. The germline V gene has CDR1 MGHRA and CDR2 YSYEKL. Trimming cost V 1 base and J 3 bases; bases outside gene matches: 8. This CDR3 contains 17 residues. The CDR3 spells CASSQGLLAEIYNEQFF. Here the CDR3 DNA reads TGCGCCAGCAGCCAAGGGTTACTAGCGGAGATCTACAATGAGCAGTTCTTC.

The chain uses TRBV27 and TRBJ2-7, with 10 bases fitting TRBD2. The CDR3 consists of 17 residues. V was clipped by 0 bases and J by 2 bases; unmatched bases: 7. Germline lookup yields CDR1 MNHEY and CDR2 SMNVEV (reference sequence). CDR3 amino acids: CASSLSGRTSGTYEQYF. As DNA, the CDR3 is TGTGCCAGCAGTTTATCGGGCCGGACTAGCGGAACCTACGAGCAGTACTTC.

The genes are TRBV5-4 and TRBJ2-2; TRBD1 is a possible D gene (6 bases). Germline-derived CDR1 and CDR2 are SGHNT and YYREEE (reference sequence). V was trimmed by 2 bases and J by 1 base, leaving 12 bases between them. There are 16 residues in the CDR3. As DNA, the CDR3 is TGTGCCAGCAGCTTCCTACAGGGCCAGAACACCGGGGAGCTGTTTTTT. This sequence encodes CASSFLQGQNTGELFF.

The chain employs TRBV24-1 and TRBJ2-7; perhaps TRBD1 as D (6 bases). CDR1 and CDR2 from the germline V gene are KGHDR and SFDVKD. The CDR3 has 16 residues. Trimming took 2 bases from V and 0 from J, leaving 13 bases between them. The CDR3 region has the DNA TGTGCCACCAGTGATTCAGGGGCGCCGAGCTCCTACGAGCAGTACTTC. Translating it yields CATSDSGAPSSYEQYF.

This clonotype was seen only a few times. The chain employs TRBV20-1 and TRBJ2-3; no clear D. V was pared by 7 bases and J by 6 bases, with 11 bases between. The CDR3 has 11 residues. From germline, CDR1 is DFQATT and CDR2 SNEGSKA (reference sequence). The CDR3 DNA sequence: TGCAGTGGGACCCACGGGGATACGCAGTATTTT. It specifies CSGTHGDTQYF.

Ten or more counts support this clonotype. The chain employs TRBV11-1 and TRBJ2-2; tentatively, D is TRBD2 (7 bases). The V gene lost 3 bases and the J gene lost 4 bases, with 15 bases spanning the gap. CDR1 is SGHAT, CDR2 FQDESV, per germline (reference sequence). This CDR3 is 16 amino acids long. Here the CDR3 DNA reads TGTGCCAGCAGCTTGTCAAGGGGGGGCGGCACCGGGGAGCTGTTTTTT. It yields the protein CASSLSRGGGTGELFF.

This clonotype was seen ten or more times. The chain carries TRBV18 and TRBJ1-5; unclear D gene. CDR3 length equals 13 residues. Germline V lookup: CDR1 KGHSH, CDR2 LQKENI. Trimming pared 6 bases from V and 5 bases from J, leaving 11 bases between. The CDR3 is CASSTSRDQPQHF. DNA of the CDR3: TGTGCCAGCTCGACGAGCCGAGATCAGCCCCAGCATTTT.

This clonotype was counted many times. This chain uses TRBV15 with TRBJ2-5, with 10 bases aligning to TRBD2. The V gene end was trimmed by 0 bases and the J gene end by 2 bases; junction bases not matched to a gene: 3. Germline lookup yields CDR1 LNHNV and CDR2 YYDKDF (reference sequence). The CDR3 loop spans 16 amino acids. In nucleotides, the CDR3 is TGTGCCACCAGCAGAGATCTTAGCGGGGGGCAAGAGACCCAGTACTTC. It translates to CATSRDLSGGQETQYF.

This clonotype was found a few times. The chain uses TRBV3-1 and TRBJ1-1; perhaps TRBD1 as D (6 bases). In germline, CDR1 is LGHDT, CDR2 YNNKEL (reference sequence). This CDR3 has 14 residues. V dropped 0 bases and J dropped 5 bases, with 10 bases sitting between them. The CDR3 loop reads CASSQERGRTEAFF. The CDR3 DNA reads TGTGCCAGCAGCCAAGAGAGGGGGAGGACTGAAGCTTTCTTT.

This clonotype has a handful of counts. The rearrangement uses TRBV20-1 and TRBJ2-5, with D maybe TRBD2 (5 bases). The CDR3 covers 12 residues. CDR1 DFQATT and CDR2 SNEGSKA come from the germline V gene (reference sequence). The germline V and J ends were trimmed by 7 bases and 2 bases, with 11 bases remaining between them. The CDR3 loop is CSVETNQETQYF. The CDR3 nucleotides are TGCAGTGTGGAGACTAATCAAGAGACCCAGTACTTC.

V and J are TRBV9 and TRBJ2-5; D might be TRBD1 (5 bases). The CDR3 totals 14 residues. CDR1 is SGDLS, CDR2 YYNGEE, per germline. With 4 bases removed from V and 5 bases from J, the gap between germline ends came to 15 bases. The CDR3 DNA follows: TGTGCCAGCAGCTTACAGACAGTGGAGGAGACCCAGTACTTC. Translated: CASSLQTVEETQYF.